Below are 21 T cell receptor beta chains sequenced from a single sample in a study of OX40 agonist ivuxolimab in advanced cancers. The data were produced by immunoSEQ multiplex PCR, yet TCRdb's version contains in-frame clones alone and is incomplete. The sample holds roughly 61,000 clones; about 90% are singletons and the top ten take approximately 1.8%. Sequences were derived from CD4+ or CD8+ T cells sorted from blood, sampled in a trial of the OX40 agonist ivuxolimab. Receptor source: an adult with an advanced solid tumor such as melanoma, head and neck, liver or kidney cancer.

CDR3 residues: CASSLAQPDTQYF. As DNA, the CDR3 is TGTGCCAGCAGTTTAGCCCAACCAGATACGCAGTATTTT. The rearrangement links TRBV28 to TRBJ2-3, with unresolved D. Germline V gene data show CDR1 as MDHEN and CDR2 as SYDVKM. There are 13 residues in the CDR3. With 2 bases removed from V and 4 bases from J, the gap between germline ends came to 7 bases.

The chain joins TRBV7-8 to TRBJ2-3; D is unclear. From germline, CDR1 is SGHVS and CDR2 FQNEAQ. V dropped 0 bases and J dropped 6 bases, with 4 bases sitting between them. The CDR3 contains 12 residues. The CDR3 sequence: CASSLARDTQYF. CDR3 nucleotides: TGTGCCAGCAGCTTAGCACGCGATACGCAGTATTTT.

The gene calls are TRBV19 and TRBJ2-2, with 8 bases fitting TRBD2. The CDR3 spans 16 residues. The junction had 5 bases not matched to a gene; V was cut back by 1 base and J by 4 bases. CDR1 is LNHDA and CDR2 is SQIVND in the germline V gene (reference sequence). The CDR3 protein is CASSIVTGGGTGELFF. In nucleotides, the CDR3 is TGTGCCAGTAGTATAGTTACGGGAGGGGGCACCGGGGAGCTGTTTTTT.

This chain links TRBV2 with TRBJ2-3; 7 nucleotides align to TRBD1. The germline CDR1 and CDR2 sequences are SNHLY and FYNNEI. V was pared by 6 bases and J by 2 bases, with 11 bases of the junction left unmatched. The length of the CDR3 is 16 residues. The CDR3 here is CASSLQGTRYTDTQYF. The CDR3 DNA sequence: TGTGCCAGCAGCTTACAGGGGACACGCTACACAGATACGCAGTATTTT.

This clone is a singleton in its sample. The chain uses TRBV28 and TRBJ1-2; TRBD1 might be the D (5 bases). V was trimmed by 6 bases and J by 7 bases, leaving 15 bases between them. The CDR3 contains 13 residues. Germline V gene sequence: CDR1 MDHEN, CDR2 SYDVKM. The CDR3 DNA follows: TGTGCCAGCAGCAGAGGCGGGGGGTTTGGCTACACCTTC. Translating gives CASSRGGGFGYTF.

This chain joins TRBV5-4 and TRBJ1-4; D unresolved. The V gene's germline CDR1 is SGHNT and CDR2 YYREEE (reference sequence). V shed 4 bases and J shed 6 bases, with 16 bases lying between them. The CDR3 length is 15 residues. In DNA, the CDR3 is TGTGCCAGCAGCCAACGTGTGGCCGGGGATGAAAAACTGTTTTTT. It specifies CASSQRVAGDEKLFF.

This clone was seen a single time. The CDR3 spells CASSFVTVRNTEAFF. The DNA of the CDR3 is TGTGCCAGCAGTTTCGTGACAGTAAGAAACACTGAAGCTTTCTTT. The V call is TRBV28, the J call TRBJ1-1; perhaps TRBD1 as D (5 bases). The CDR3 has 15 amino acids. V gave up 3 bases and J gave up 2 bases, with 13 bases separating them. Germline V gene sequence: CDR1 MDHEN, CDR2 SYDVKM.

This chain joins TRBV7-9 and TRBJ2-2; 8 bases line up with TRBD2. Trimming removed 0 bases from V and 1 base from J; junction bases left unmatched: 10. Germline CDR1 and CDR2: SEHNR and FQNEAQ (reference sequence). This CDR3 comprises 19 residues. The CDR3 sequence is CASSLARGVNQRNTGELFF. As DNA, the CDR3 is TGTGCCAGCAGCTTAGCGCGGGGGGTGAACCAGAGGAACACCGGGGAGCTGTTTTTT. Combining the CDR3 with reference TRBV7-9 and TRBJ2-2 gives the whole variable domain DTGVSQNPRHKITKRGQNVTFRCDPISEHNRLYWYRQTLGQGPEFLTYFQNEAQLEKSRLLSDRFSAERPKGSFSTLEIQRTEQGDSAMYLCASSLARGVNQRNTGELFFGEGSRLTVL.

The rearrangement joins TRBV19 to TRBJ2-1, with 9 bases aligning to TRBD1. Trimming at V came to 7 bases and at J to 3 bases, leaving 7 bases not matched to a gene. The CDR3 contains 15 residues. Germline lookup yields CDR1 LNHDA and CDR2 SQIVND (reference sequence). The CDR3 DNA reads TGTGCCAGTACCAAGACAGGGGGTATCTACAATGAGCAGTTCTTC. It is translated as CASTKTGGIYNEQFF. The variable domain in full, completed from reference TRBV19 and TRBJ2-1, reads DGGITQSPKYLFRKEGQNVTLSCEQNLNHDAMYWYRQDPGQGLRLIYYSQIVNDFQKGDIAEGYSVSREKKESFPLTVTSAQKNPTAFYLCASTKTGGIYNEQFFGPGTRLTVL.

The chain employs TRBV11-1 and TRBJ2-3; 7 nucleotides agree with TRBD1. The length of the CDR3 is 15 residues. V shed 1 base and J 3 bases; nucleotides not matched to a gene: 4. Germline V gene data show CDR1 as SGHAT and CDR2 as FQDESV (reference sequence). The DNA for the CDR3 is TGTGCCAGCAGCTTAGATCAGGGGGATACAGATACGCAGTATTTT. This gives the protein CASSLDQGDTDTQYF. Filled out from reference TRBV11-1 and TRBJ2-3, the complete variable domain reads EAEVAQSPRYKITEKSQAVAFWCDPISGHATLYWYRQILGQGPELLVQFQDESVVDDSQLPKDRFSAERLKGVDSTLKIQPAELGDSAMYLCASSLDQGDTDTQYFGPGTRLTVL.

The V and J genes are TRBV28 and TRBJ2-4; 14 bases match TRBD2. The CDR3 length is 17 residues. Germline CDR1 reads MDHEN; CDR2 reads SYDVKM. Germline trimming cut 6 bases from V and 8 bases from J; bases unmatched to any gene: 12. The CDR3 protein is CASSPPGLAGDNHIQYF. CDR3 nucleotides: TGTGCCAGCAGCCCCCCGGGACTAGCGGGAGATAATCACATTCAGTACTTC.

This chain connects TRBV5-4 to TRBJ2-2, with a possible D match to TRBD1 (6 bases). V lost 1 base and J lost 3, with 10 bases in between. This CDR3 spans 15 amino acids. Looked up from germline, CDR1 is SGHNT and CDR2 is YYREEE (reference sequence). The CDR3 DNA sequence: TGTGCCAGCAGCTTGCAGGGGCGCGACACCGGGGAGCTGTTTTTT. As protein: CASSLQGRDTGELFF.

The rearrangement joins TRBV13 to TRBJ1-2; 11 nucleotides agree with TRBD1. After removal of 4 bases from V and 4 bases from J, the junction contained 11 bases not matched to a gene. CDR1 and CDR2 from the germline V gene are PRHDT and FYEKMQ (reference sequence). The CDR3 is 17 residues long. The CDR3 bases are TGTGCCAGCAGCTCAAGGGGACAGGGGGTGTCTAGCTATGGCTACACCTTC. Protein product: CASSSRGQGVSSYGYTF.

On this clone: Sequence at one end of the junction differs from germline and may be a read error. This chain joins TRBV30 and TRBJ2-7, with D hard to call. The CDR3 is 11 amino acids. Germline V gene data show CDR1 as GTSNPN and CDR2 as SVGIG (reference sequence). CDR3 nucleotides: TGTGCCCGGAGCTTGACTCCGCAGCAGTACTTC. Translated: CARSLTPQQYF.

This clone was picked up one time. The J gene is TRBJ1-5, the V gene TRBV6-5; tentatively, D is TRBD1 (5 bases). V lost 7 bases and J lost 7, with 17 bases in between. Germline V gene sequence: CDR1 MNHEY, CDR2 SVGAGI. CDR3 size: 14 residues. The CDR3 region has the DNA TGTGCCAGCACGGAGGGGACCCCGTCGCAGCCCCAGCATTTT. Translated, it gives CASTEGTPSQPQHF.

Here the CDR3 reads CASSEDRPGGNTEAFF. The CDR3 coding sequence is TGTGCCAGCAGTGAAGACAGGCCGGGGGGGAACACTGAAGCTTTCTTT. The gene calls are TRBV6-1 and TRBJ1-1; D is possibly TRBD1 (5 bases). CDR3 size: 16 residues. Germline V CDR1 and CDR2: MNHNS, SASEGT. V shed 1 base and J shed 1 base, with 13 bases lying between them.

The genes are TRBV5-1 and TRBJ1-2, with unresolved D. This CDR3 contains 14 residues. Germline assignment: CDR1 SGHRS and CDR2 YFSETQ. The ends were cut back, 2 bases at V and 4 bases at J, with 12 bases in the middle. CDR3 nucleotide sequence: TGCGCCAGCAGCTTCGGCCTTTCTGGCTATGGCTACACCTTC. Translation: CASSFGLSGYGYTF.

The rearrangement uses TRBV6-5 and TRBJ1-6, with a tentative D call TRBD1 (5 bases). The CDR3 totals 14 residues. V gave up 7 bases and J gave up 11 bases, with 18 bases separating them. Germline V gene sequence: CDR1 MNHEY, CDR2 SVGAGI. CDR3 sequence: CASTPRDALPPLHF. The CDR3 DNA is TGTGCCAGCACCCCTCGGGACGCTCTTCCACCCCTCCACTTT.

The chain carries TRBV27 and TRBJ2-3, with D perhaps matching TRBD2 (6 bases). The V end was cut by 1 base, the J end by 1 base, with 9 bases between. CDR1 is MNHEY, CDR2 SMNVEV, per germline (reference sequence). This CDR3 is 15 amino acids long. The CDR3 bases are TGTGCCAGCAGTTTATTTTTAGCGGGCACAGATACGCAGTATTTT. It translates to CASSLFLAGTDTQYF.

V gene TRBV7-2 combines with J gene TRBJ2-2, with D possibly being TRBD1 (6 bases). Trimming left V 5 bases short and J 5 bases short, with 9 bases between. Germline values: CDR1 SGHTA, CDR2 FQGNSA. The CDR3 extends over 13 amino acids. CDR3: CASSPQGTGELFF. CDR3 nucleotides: TGTGCCAGCAGCCCACAGGGAACCGGGGAGCTGTTTTTT.

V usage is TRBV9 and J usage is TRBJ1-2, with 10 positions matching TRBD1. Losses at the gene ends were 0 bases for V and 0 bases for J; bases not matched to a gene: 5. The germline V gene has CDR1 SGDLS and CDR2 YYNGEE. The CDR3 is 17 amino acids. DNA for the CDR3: TGTGCCAGCAGCGTAGCGACAGGGGGCGTAGCTAACTATGGCTACACCTTC. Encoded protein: CASSVATGGVANYGYTF.